The 18 T cell receptor beta chains below come from one sample, sequenced in a study of blood T cells in healthy people across ages. Through a sample-barcoded 5' primer and a J-beta primer mix, a second PCR was run for about 6 to 12 cycles. MiXCR, run by TCRdb on the 5' RACE reads, gives a single entry per CDR3 protein. The sample lists about 1.7 million distinct CDR3 sequences, roughly 27% seen once, with around 7.7% in the top ten. Input material: blood. All receptors come from a woman aged 25 to 39 in good health.

V gene TRBV7-2 combines with J gene TRBJ2-5; perhaps D is TRBD1 or TRBD2 (5 bases each). V gave up 8 bases and J gave up 5 bases, with 12 bases separating them. CDR1 is SGHTA, CDR2 FQGNSA, per germline. This CDR3 contains 12 residues. CDR3: CASQTGRETQYF. In DNA, the CDR3 is TGTGCCAGCCAGACGGGGCGGGAGACCCAGTACTTC.

The rearrangement links TRBV27 to TRBJ2-7; the D gene is possibly TRBD2 (6 bases). V was pared by 4 bases and J by 2 bases, with 12 bases between. Germline V gene data show CDR1 as MNHEY and CDR2 as SMNVEV (reference sequence). The CDR3 covers 14 residues. This CDR3 reads CASSWGVHPYEQYF. CDR3 nucleotides: TGTGCCAGCAGTTGGGGGGTTCACCCCTACGAGCAGTACTTC.

Many counts were recorded for this clonotype. The chain combines TRBV18 with TRBJ2-1; 7 bases are a match to TRBD1. Germline CDR1 KGHSH, CDR2 LQKENI. The CDR3 is made up of 13 amino acids. V lost 2 bases, J lost 5 bases, and 0 bases stayed unmatched. This chain's CDR3 is CASSPDRDNEQFF. CDR3 nucleotides: TGTGCCAGCTCACCAGACAGGGACAATGAGCAGTTCTTC.

The sample holds many counts of this clonotype. This sequence joins TRBV18 and TRBJ2-1, with D unresolved. Trimming took 0 bases from V and 6 from J, leaving 9 bases between them. The germline gives CDR1 KGHSH, CDR2 LQKENI. The CDR3 loop spans 14 amino acids. The CDR3 nucleotides read TGTGCCAGCTCACCACCTACTTCGCGCAATGAGCAGTTCTTC. Translation gives CASSPPTSRNEQFF. Full variable domain (remainder filled in from reference TRBV18 and TRBJ2-1): NAGVMQNPRHLVRRRGQEARLRCSPMKGHSHVYWYRQLPEEGLKFMVYLQKENIIDESGMPKERFSAEFPKEGPSILRIQQVVRGDSAAYFCASSPPTSRNEQFFGPGTRLTVL.

The gene calls are TRBV28 and TRBJ2-3; 8 nucleotides match TRBD1. The V and J ends lost 10 bases and 3 bases, in that order; junction bases with no gene match: 3. The CDR3 runs 12 residues. Looked up from germline, CDR1 is MDHEN and CDR2 is SYDVKM. CDR3 DNA sequence: TGTGCCATCACAGGGGGAACAGATACGCAGTATTTT. Translating gives CAITGGTDTQYF.

The chain recombines TRBV7-2 with TRBJ1-2, with D maybe TRBD1 (6 bases). V was clipped by 0 bases and J by 1 base, with 12 bases between them. CDR1 and CDR2 (germline): SGHTA, FQGNSA. The CDR3 is 16 residues long. The CDR3 here is CASSLATGSLNYGYTF. The DNA of the CDR3 is TGTGCCAGCAGCTTAGCCACAGGGTCCCTTAACTATGGCTACACCTTC. The entire variable domain, with the rest obtained from reference TRBV7-2 and TRBJ1-2, is as follows: GAGVSQSPSNKVTEKGKDVELRCDPISGHTALYWYRQSLGQGLEFLIYFQGNSAPDKSGLPSDRFSAERTGGSVSTLTIQRTQQEDSAVYLCASSLATGSLNYGYTFGSGTRLTVV.

This chain uses TRBV5-1 with TRBJ2-1, with TRBD2 identical over 9 bases. Per germline, CDR1 SGHRS and CDR2 YFSETQ. The trim removed 0 bases at V and 7 bases at J, leaving 8 bases unmatched. This CDR3 has 16 amino acids. CDR3 coding DNA: TGCGCCAGCAGCTTGGAATCTAGCGGGGTATGGAATGAGCAGTTCTTC. It encodes CASSLESSGVWNEQFF.

This clonotype was counted at least ten times. The chain is built from TRBV29-1 and TRBJ1-4; no clear D gene. Germline V lookup: CDR1 SQVTM, CDR2 ANQGSEA. The CDR3 has 14 amino acids. Trimming removed 6 bases from V and 2 bases from J, with 13 bases in between. CDR3 protein: CSVSPRVTNEKLFF. CDR3 nucleotides: TGCAGCGTATCGCCTAGGGTTACTAATGAAAAACTGTTTTTT.

The CDR3 DNA is TGTGCCGGGGCCCAGGGAAGCTCCTACAATGAGCAGTACTTC. It codes for CAGAQGSSYNEQYF. The chain links TRBV7-9 to TRBJ2-1, with a weak D call TRBD1 (5 bases). The J call is doubtful: the DNA matches TRBJ2-7 better. CDR1 SEHNR and CDR2 FQNEAQ come from the germline V gene (reference sequence). This CDR3 spans 14 amino acids.

The chain recombines TRBV7-3 with TRBJ2-5, with D tentatively TRBD2 (7 bases). CDR1 and CDR2 from the germline V gene are SGHTA and FQGTGA. The CDR3 has 15 residues. Trimming took off 5 bases at V and 2 bases at J, with 15 bases between the two ends. The CDR3 region is CASSRGGGVQETQYF. In nucleotides, the CDR3 is TGTGCCAGCAGCCGTGGGGGGGGCGTTCAAGAGACCCAGTACTTC.

The table lists this clonotype with many counts. The chain uses TRBV29-1 and TRBJ2-1; D is possibly TRBD1 (5 bases). The V end was cut by 5 bases, the J end by 5 bases, with 13 bases between. The germline CDR1 and CDR2 sequences are SQVTM and ANQGSEA. This CDR3 is 13 amino acids long. The CDR3 DNA is TGCAGCGTTAAGTCGGCAGGGAACAATGAGCAGTTCTTC. Translating it yields CSVKSAGNNEQFF.

In regard to this clonotype: Possible read error: a much larger clone is one base away. The V and J genes are TRBV21-1 and TRBJ2-5. TRBV21-1 is flagged as a pseudogene. This CDR3 comprises 13 residues. The CDR3: CASSNARLYEQYF. CDR3 in DNA: TGTGCCAGCAGCAATGCCCGCCTCTATGAGCAGTACTTC.

This clonotype was seen a handful of times. The V call is TRBV12-3 or TRBV12-4, the J call TRBJ1-2; D is undetermined. The ends were cut back, 1 base at V and 1 base at J, with 7 bases in the middle. CDR3 length: 14 amino acids. CDR3 residues: CASSLEGVNYGYTF. CDR3 bases: TGTGCCAGCAGTTTAGAGGGAGTTAACTATGGCTACACCTTC.

There are a few counts of this clonotype. The chain carries TRBV9 and TRBJ2-3; 11 nucleotides align to TRBD2. Trimming cost V 3 bases and J 9 bases; bases outside gene matches: 12. CDR1 is SGDLS, CDR2 YYNGEE, per germline. This CDR3 region has 16 residues. This CDR3 is CASSEPGLAARRTQYF. The CDR3 bases are TGTGCCAGCAGCGAGCCGGGACTAGCGGCCCGCCGAACGCAGTATTTT.

The chain employs TRBV3-1 and TRBJ1-1, with a tentative D call TRBD1 (5 bases). V was clipped by 4 bases and J by 4 bases, with 16 bases between them. The V gene's germline CDR1 is LGHDT and CDR2 YNNKEL (reference sequence). This CDR3 has 15 amino acids. CDR3: CASSLWGEGSTEAFF. DNA of the CDR3: TGTGCCAGCAGCCTCTGGGGGGAGGGAAGCACTGAAGCTTTCTTT. The full variable domain, its missing parts supplied by reference TRBV3-1 and TRBJ1-1, is DTAVSQTPKYLVTQMGNDKSIKCEQNLGHDTMYWYKQDSKKFLKIMFSYNNKELIINETVPNRFSPKSPDKAHLNLHINSLELGDSAVYFCASSLWGEGSTEAFFGQGTRLTVV.

A word on this clonotype: This sequence may be a read error, since a much larger clone differs from it by one base. This chain connects TRBV12-3 or TRBV12-4 to TRBJ2-4; perhaps TRBD2 as D (7 bases). CDR3 length: 14 amino acids. CDR3 protein: CANSLRAGANIQYF. CDR3 DNA sequence: TGTGCCAACAGTTTAAGGGCGGGGGCCAACATTCAGTACTTC.

Note on this clonotype: This clone may be a read error of a much larger clone one base away. This sequence joins TRBV20-1 and TRBJ2-7, with 8 bases matching TRBD1. The germline CDR1 and CDR2 sequences are DFQATT and SNEGSKA (reference sequence). The CDR3 covers 15 residues. V lost 1 base and J lost 5; bases outside the gene matches: 10. CDR3 in amino acids: CSARACGQGLHEQYF. As DNA, the CDR3 is TGCAGTGCTAGAGCGTGTGGACAGGGTTTACACGAGCAGTACTTC.

The table lists this clonotype with many counts. The V and J genes are TRBV7-2 and TRBJ2-4; maybe TRBD2 (5 bases). CDR3 length: 14 amino acids. Trimming took 4 bases from V and 12 from J, leaving 19 bases between them. CDR1 is SGHTA and CDR2 is FQGNSA in the germline V gene. This CDR3 reads CASSWDAGVSSQYF. The CDR3 DNA reads TGTGCCAGCAGCTGGGATGCGGGCGTCTCAAGTCAGTACTTC.